One sample yielded the 15 T cell receptor beta chains listed below, sequenced in a study of cytotoxic CD8 clonotypes in ibrutinib-treated CLL (dated by TCRdb to 2020 to 2023). The time point label of this sample denotes: roughly 25 months on ibrutinib. Libraries came from the immunoSEQ multiplex PCR assay. Imported from immuneACCESS, the table was reduced by TCRdb to in-frame sequences with V and J called. These copies leave out some clones; in studies compared against another copy, an unresolved V gene accounts for under half, and the cause of the remainder is not known. Recorded for this sample are approximately 210,000 clones; over 55% of them occurred a single time. Jointly, the top ten make up 13% of the sample. The sequencing here drew on PBMCs, taken after 24 months of ibrutinib treatment. These receptors were collected from a human donor with chronic lymphocytic leukemia.

J is TRBJ1-2 and V is TRBV7-9; 7 bases match TRBD1. J was trimmed by 5 bases and V by 1 base; bases with no gene match: 7. Looked up from germline, CDR1 is SEHNR and CDR2 is FQNEAQ (reference sequence). The CDR3 consists of 15 residues. CDR3 bases: TGTGCCAGCAGCTTAGGAGTAGGGGGCTGGTATGGCTACACCTTC. Amino acids: CASSLGVGGWYGYTF.

V usage is TRBV5-1 and J usage is TRBJ2-2; weak D call: TRBD1 (6 bases). The germline V and J ends were trimmed by 3 bases and 5 bases, with 11 bases remaining between them. The CDR3 consists of 14 residues. Germline V gene data show CDR1 as SGHRS and CDR2 as YFSETQ. The CDR3 loop reads CASSSQQGTGELFF. Here the CDR3 DNA reads TGCGCCAGCAGCTCACAACAGGGAACCGGGGAGCTGTTTTTT.

V usage is TRBV27 and J usage is TRBJ1-2; D remains ambiguous. The CDR3 extends over 13 amino acids. V lost 3 bases and J lost 5, with 10 bases in between. Per germline, CDR1 MNHEY and CDR2 SMNVEV (reference sequence). CDR3 sequence reads: CASSFSVGYGYTF. CDR3 nucleotide sequence: TGTGCCAGCAGTTTTAGTGTGGGGTATGGCTACACCTTC.

This clone was found a few times. V is TRBV2 and J is TRBJ2-2, with unresolved D. Germline CDR1 is SNHLY and CDR2 is FYNNEI. Trimming stripped 2 bases from V and 4 bases from J, with 8 bases between. The CDR3 sequence is 14 residues long. The CDR3, as DNA: TGTGCCAGCAGTGAATTGGTTAGCACCGGGGAGCTGTTTTTT. Translated, it gives CASSELVSTGELFF.

The V gene is TRBV9, the J gene TRBJ2-1; 12 positions match TRBD2. The CDR3 loop spans 18 amino acids. Germline assignment: CDR1 SGDLS and CDR2 YYNGEE. The ends lost 0 bases at V and 9 bases at J; junction bases unmatched: 13. The CDR3, as DNA: TGTGCCAGCAGCGTAGAGACTCTTACTAGCGGGAGGACCGGTGAGCAGTTCTTC. Its translation: CASSVETLTSGRTGEQFF.

Comment on this clone: This sample includes further DNA sequences coding for the same CDR3. V is TRBV19 and J is TRBJ2-3, with D possibly being TRBD2 (5 bases). CDR1 is LNHDA and CDR2 is SQIVND in the germline V gene (reference sequence). V gave up 1 base and J gave up 6 bases, with 5 bases separating them. The CDR3 consists of 12 residues. In nucleotides, the CDR3 is TGTGCCAGTAGTATAGGAGGGGATACGCAGTATTTT. It encodes CASSIGGDTQYF.

The table lists this clone with a few counts. The chain has TRBV5-4 and TRBJ2-1, with a tentative D call TRBD1 (6 bases). This CDR3 has 13 amino acids. With 3 bases removed from V and 6 bases from J, the gap between germline ends came to 10 bases. CDR1 is SGHNT and CDR2 is YYREEE in the germline V gene (reference sequence). The CDR3 coding sequence is TGTGCCAGCAGCTGGGGACAACGCAATGAGCAGTTCTTC. Its protein product is CASSWGQRNEQFF.

The gene calls are TRBV4-3 and TRBJ1-2; the D is unclear. Trimming shortened V by 0 bases and J by 13 bases, and 18 bases separated the two germline ends. The CDR3 length is 14 residues. CDR1 is LGHNA and CDR2 is YSLEER in the germline V gene. CDR3 region: CASSQDRAREEGTF. The CDR3 coding sequence is TGCGCCAGCAGCCAAGACAGAGCCCGGGAGGAGGGCACCTTC.

J is TRBJ2-1 and V is TRBV6-1; 13 bases line up with TRBD2. The ends lost 4 bases at V and 8 bases at J; junction bases unmatched: 8. The V gene's germline CDR1 is MNHNS and CDR2 SASEGT. The CDR3 loop spans 16 amino acids. The CDR3 loop is CASSARTSGSFDEQFF. The DNA of the CDR3 is TGTGCCAGCAGTGCGCGGACTAGCGGGAGTTTCGATGAGCAGTTCTTC.

The chain is built from TRBV9 and TRBJ1-1; D is uncertain. This CDR3 has 14 residues. The germline CDR1 and CDR2 sequences are SGDLS and YYNGEE. The ends were cut back, 0 bases at V and 6 bases at J, with 12 bases in the middle. This CDR3 is CASSVGSGSAEAFF. The CDR3 coding sequence is TGTGCCAGCAGCGTAGGGTCGGGATCAGCTGAAGCTTTCTTT. The variable domain in full, with the rest retrieved from reference TRBV9 and TRBJ1-1, is DSGVTQTPKHLITATGQRVTLRCSPRSGDLSVYWYQQSLDQGLQFLIQYYNGEERAKGNILERFSAQQFPDLHSELNLSSLELGDSALYFCASSVGSGSAEAFFGQGTRLTVV.

This clone was recorded only once. The J gene is TRBJ1-1, the V gene TRBV10-3; 8 nucleotides align to TRBD1. CDR1 and CDR2 from the germline V gene are ENHRY and SYGVKD. This CDR3 has 15 residues. Trimming cost V 3 bases and J 0 bases; bases outside gene matches: 3. Here the CDR3 reads CAISDRTGLNTEAFF. CDR3 nucleotides: TGTGCCATCAGTGACCGGACAGGGCTGAACACTGAAGCTTTCTTT.

The V gene is TRBV27, the J gene TRBJ2-7; the D gene is possibly TRBD2 (5 bases). The germline CDR1 and CDR2 sequences are MNHEY and SMNVEV (reference sequence). Trimming left V 8 bases short and J 4 bases short, with 12 bases between. This CDR3 region has 12 residues. The CDR3 protein is CASRGEAYEQYF. The CDR3, as DNA: TGTGCCAGCCGGGGAGAAGCTTACGAGCAGTACTTC.

This chain connects TRBV11-3 to TRBJ2-2, with D possibly called TRBD1 or TRBD2 (6 bases each). V was pared by 1 base and J by 0 bases, with 9 bases between. The CDR3 has 16 amino acids. The germline V gene encodes CDR1 SGHNT and CDR2 YENEEA. The CDR3 bases are TGTGCCAGCAGCTTAGGAAGGGGGGCGAACACCGGGGAGCTGTTTTTT. Translating it yields CASSLGRGANTGELFF.

This clone appeared a single time. This chain's CDR3 is CASSLLAGETDTQYF. The CDR3 nucleotides are TGTGCCAGCAGCCTATTAGCGGGAGAGACAGATACGCAGTATTTT. This chain uses TRBV7-3 with TRBJ2-3; 9 positions match TRBD2. The CDR3 spans 15 residues. The germline CDR1 and CDR2 sequences are SGHTA and FQGTGA. The junction had 6 bases not matched to a gene; V was cut back by 5 bases and J by 3 bases.

The rearrangement links TRBV7-9 to TRBJ1-5; D gene ambiguous. Germline-derived CDR1 and CDR2 are SEHNR and FQNEAQ (reference sequence). Trimming left V 1 base short and J 6 bases short, with 4 bases between. The CDR3 covers 12 residues. CDR3 sequence reads: CASSLEVQPQHF. The CDR3 DNA reads as TGTGCCAGCAGCTTAGAAGTTCAGCCCCAGCATTTT.